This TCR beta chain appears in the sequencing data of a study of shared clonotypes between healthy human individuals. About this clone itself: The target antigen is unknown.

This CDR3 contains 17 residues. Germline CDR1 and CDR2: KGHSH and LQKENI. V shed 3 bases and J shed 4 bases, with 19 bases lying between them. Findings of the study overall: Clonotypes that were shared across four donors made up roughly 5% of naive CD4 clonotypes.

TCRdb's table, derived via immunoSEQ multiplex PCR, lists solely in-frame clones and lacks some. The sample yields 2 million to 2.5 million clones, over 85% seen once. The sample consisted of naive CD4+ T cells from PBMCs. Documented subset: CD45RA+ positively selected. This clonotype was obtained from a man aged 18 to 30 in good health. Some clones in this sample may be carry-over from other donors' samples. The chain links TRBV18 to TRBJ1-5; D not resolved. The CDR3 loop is CASSPYFVAEGNQPQHF. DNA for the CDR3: TGTGCCAGCTCACCTTATTTCGTAGCCGAAGGGAATCAGCCCCAGCATTTT.